This record looks at one T cell receptor (beta chain) sequence and its context. Profiled with immunoSEQ multiplex PCR; TCRdb holds only in-frame clones, not every one. The table records 150,000 to 200,000 clones, around 81% of them present only once. CDR3 size: 16 residues. Per germline, CDR1 MNHNS and CDR2 SASEGT. With 4 bases removed from V and 0 bases from J, the gap between germline ends came to 13 bases. The data originate from a study of blood T cell repertoires in COVID-19. Study-wide background: Specimens from acute and convalescent COVID-19 originated in the United States, Italy and Spain.

The V and J genes are TRBV6-1 and TRBJ1-5; D gene unclear. The TCR was taken from a human donor with acute or convalescent COVID-19. The donor label of this sample is uncertain. The material sequenced was peripheral blood. The CDR3 DNA reads as TGTGCCAGCAGTGGAGCGAGGTTCAATAGCAATCAGCCCCAGCATTTT. It specifies CASSGARFNSNQPQHF.